A selection of T cell receptor beta chains follows, all from one sample in a study of cytomegalovirus exposure and HLA in healthy donors. The data were produced by immunoSEQ multiplex PCR, yet TCRdb's version contains in-frame clones alone and is incomplete. The data hold roughly 190,000 clones, with about 90% observed a single time. Source material: PBMCs. All receptors derive from a man younger than 40 in good health and CMV-seronegative. The CDR3 runs from the conserved cysteine through the conserved F or W. D genes are given only for firm matches. Clone size appears in some rows only: once, few, many, or a class for an expanded clone.

V	J	D	size	CDR3	DNA
TRBV28	TRBJ2-6	NA	NA	CASRGQPSGANVLTF	TGTGCCAGCAGAGGACAGCCCTCTGGGGCCAACGTCCTGACTTTC
TRBV6-5	TRBJ1-4	NA	NA	CASSRRQVGSLGLFF	TGTGCCAGCAGTAGGAGACAGGTGGGGTCGCTTGGACTGTTTTTT
TRBV28	TRBJ1-4	TRBD1	NA	CASRTGQSLVNYF	TGTGCCAGTCGAACGGGACAGTCTTTAGTGAACTATTTT
TRBV6-1	TRBJ1-4	NA	NA	CASSVRPGSPNEKLFF	TGTGCCAGCAGTGTCCGCCCCGGGAGCCCAAATGAAAAACTGTTTTTT
TRBV6-6	TRBJ2-7	NA	NA	CASSYSPRQAEQYF	TGTGCCAGCAGTTACTCCCCTCGACAGGCCGAGCAGTACTTC
TRBV15	TRBJ1-6	NA	NA	CATSRDREAGSYNSPLHF	TGTGCCACCAGCAGAGATAGGGAGGCAGGCTCCTATAATTCACCCCTCCACTTT
TRBV7-7	TRBJ2-3	NA	NA	CASSLGESTDTQYF	TGTGCTAGCAGCTTAGGGGAGAGCACAGATACGCAGTATTTT
TRBV10-1	TRBJ2-7	TRBD2	NA	CASRETSGVYEQYF	TGCGCCAGCAGGGAAACTAGCGGGGTCTACGAGCAGTACTTC
TRBV5-6	TRBJ1-5	NA	NA	CASSIRTGNSNQPQHF	TGTGCCAGCAGCATTCGCACAGGGAATAGCAATCAGCCCCAGCATTTT
TRBV6-1	TRBJ1-1	NA	NA	CASSEVGEAFF	TGTGCCAGCAGTGAAGTCGGGGAAGCTTTCTTT
TRBV19	TRBJ2-7	TRBD1	NA	CASSRQGFYEQYF	TGTGCCAGTAGTCGACAGGGCTTCTACGAGCAGTACTTC
TRBV29-1	TRBJ2-7	NA	NA	CSARTVREQYF	TGCAGCGCCCGGACAGTAAGAGAGCAGTACTTC
TRBV6-6	TRBJ2-5	TRBD2	NA	CASSVGLAGGQETQYF	TGTGCCAGCAGTGTCGGACTAGCGGGGGGGCAAGAGACCCAGTACTTC
TRBV9	TRBJ1-3	NA	NA	CASSGTVDGNTIYF	TGTGCCAGCAGCGGGACAGTCGACGGAAACACCATATATTTT
TRBV13	TRBJ1-1	NA	NA	CASKRLENTEAFF	TGTGCCAGCAAACGACTGGAGAACACTGAAGCTTTCTTT
TRBV19	TRBJ2-1	TRBD1	NA	CASSHRGPYNEQFF	TGTGCCAGTAGTCACAGGGGGCCTTACAATGAGCAGTTCTTC
TRBV28	TRBJ2-2	TRBD2	once	CASSLGLAGEAGELFF	TGTGCCAGCAGTTTGGGACTAGCGGGAGAAGCCGGGGAGCTGTTTTTT
TRBV18	TRBJ1-2	TRBD1	NA	CASSPEDRAHYGYTF	TGTGCAAGCTCACCAGAGGACAGGGCACACTATGGCTACACCTTC
TRBV2	TRBJ2-1	TRBD2	once	CASSELAGYNEQFF	TGTGCCAGCAGTGAGCTAGCGGGTTACAATGAGCAGTTCTTC
TRBV5-6	TRBJ2-5	TRBD2	NA	CASSWGLEKETQYF	TGTGCCAGCAGCTGGGGACTAGAAAAAGAGACCCAGTACTTC
TRBV5-5	TRBJ1-4	TRBD1	NA	CASSSDRDGRNEKLFF	TGTGCCAGCAGCTCGGACAGGGACGGTCGGAATGAAAAACTGTTTTTT
TRBV9	TRBJ1-3	NA	NA	CASSVESQGNSGNTIYF	TGTGCCAGCAGCGTAGAATCCCAGGGGAACTCTGGAAACACCATATATTTT
TRBV28	TRBJ2-7	NA	NA	CASSVTGGQVYEQYF	TGTGCCAGCAGCGTCACCGGGGGGCAAGTCTACGAGCAGTACTTC
TRBV5-1	TRBJ1-1	NA	NA	CASSLTDEAFF	TGCGCCAGCAGCTTGACAGATGAAGCTTTCTTT
TRBV29-1	TRBJ2-7	NA	NA	CSVRAGASYEQYF	TGCAGCGTCAGGGCTGGCGCCTCCTACGAGCAGTACTTC
TRBV7-6	TRBJ1-5	TRBD1	NA	CASSLVGDRYSNQPQHF	TGTGCCAGCAGCTTAGTTGGGGACAGATATAGCAATCAGCCCCAGCATTTT
TRBV6-1	TRBJ1-4	NA	NA	CASSDAGYNEKLFF	TGTGCCAGCAGTGATGCGGGCTATAATGAAAAACTGTTTTTT
TRBV5-1	TRBJ2-2	NA	NA	CASRFIHGDTGELFF	TGCGCCAGCAGGTTCATTCACGGAGACACCGGGGAGCTGTTTTTT
TRBV6-5	TRBJ1-6	NA	NA	CASSYSGRTNSPLHF	TGTGCCAGCAGTTACTCTGGCAGGACAAATTCACCCCTCCACTTT
TRBV28	TRBJ1-2	NA	NA	CASSFSGNGYTF	TGTGCCAGCAGTTTCTCGGGGAATGGCTACACCTTC
TRBV6-6	TRBJ2-2	NA	NA	CASSKQVGNTGELFF	TGTGCCAGCAGTAAACAGGTTGGGAACACCGGGGAGCTGTTTTTT
TRBV15	TRBJ1-6	NA	once	CATSRNREIGSPLHF	TGTGCCACCAGCAGAAACAGGGAGATAGGTTCACCCCTCCACTTT
TRBV5-1	TRBJ2-3	TRBD2	NA	CASSPTSGEAGTQYF	TGCGCCAGCAGTCCGACTAGCGGGGAGGCAGGTACGCAGTATTTT
TRBV6-5	TRBJ2-7	TRBD1	NA	CASTRSEGAEQYF	TGTGCCAGCACGAGGTCCGAGGGGGCCGAGCAGTACTTC
TRBV27	TRBJ1-1	NA	NA	CASSQAGTEAFF	TGTGCCAGCAGCCAAGCAGGTACTGAAGCTTTCTTT
TRBV5-1	TRBJ2-2	TRBD2	NA	CASSWEGLSTGELFF	TGCGCCAGCAGCTGGGAGGGCTTGAGCACCGGGGAGCTGTTTTTT
TRBV5-4	TRBJ2-7	TRBD1	NA	CASRTNPGQGAWEQYF	TGTGCCAGCAGGACGAACCCGGGACAGGGGGCGTGGGAGCAGTACTTC
TRBV9	TRBJ2-3	TRBD2	NA	CASSVGGGSTDTQYF	TGTGCCAGCAGCGTAGGGGGGGGTAGCACAGATACGCAGTATTTT
TRBV5-4	TRBJ2-3	TRBD2	NA	CASSFPSGGADTQYF	TGTGCCAGCAGTTTCCCTAGCGGGGGGGCAGATACGCAGTATTTT
TRBV7-9	TRBJ2-7	NA	once	CASSSGVGTYEQYF	TGTGCCAGCAGCTCCGGAGTAGGCACCTACGAGCAGTACTTC
TRBV29-1	TRBJ2-1	TRBD2	NA	CSVEGTRNSYNEQFF	TGCAGCGTTGAAGGGACTAGAAACTCCTACAATGAGCAGTTCTTC
TRBV7-4	TRBJ2-1	TRBD1	once	CASSFGTGGIWWYNEQFF	TGTGCCAGCAGCTTCGGGACAGGGGGGATCTGGTGGTACAATGAGCAGTTCTTC
TRBV28	TRBJ2-7	NA	NA	CASRTLLEPNSYEQYF	TGTGCCAGCAGAACTCTACTAGAACCCAACTCCTACGAGCAGTACTTC
TRBV19	TRBJ1-4	TRBD1	NA	CASSAQQGNDEKLFF	TGTGCCAGTAGTGCCCAACAGGGGAACGATGAAAAACTGTTTTTT
TRBV19	TRBJ1-2	TRBD1	NA	CASMSGQRTGGYTF	TGTGCCAGTATGTCGGGACAGAGGACCGGTGGCTACACCTTC
TRBV4-2	TRBJ2-2	TRBD2	NA	CASSHKLAGDPGELFF	TGTGCCAGCAGCCATAAGCTAGCGGGAGACCCCGGGGAGCTGTTTTTT
TRBV28	TRBJ2-5	NA	once	CASTPDVGAEKETQYF	TGTGCCAGCACCCCAGATGTGGGGGCGGAGAAAGAGACCCAGTACTTC
TRBV6-6	TRBJ1-3	NA	NA	CASTAQGPSGNTIYF	TGTGCCAGCACCGCACAGGGACCCTCTGGAAACACCATATATTTT
TRBV2	TRBJ1-2	TRBD1	few	CASNPGTGGGGYTF	TGTGCCAGCAACCCTGGGACAGGGGGAGGTGGCTACACCTTC